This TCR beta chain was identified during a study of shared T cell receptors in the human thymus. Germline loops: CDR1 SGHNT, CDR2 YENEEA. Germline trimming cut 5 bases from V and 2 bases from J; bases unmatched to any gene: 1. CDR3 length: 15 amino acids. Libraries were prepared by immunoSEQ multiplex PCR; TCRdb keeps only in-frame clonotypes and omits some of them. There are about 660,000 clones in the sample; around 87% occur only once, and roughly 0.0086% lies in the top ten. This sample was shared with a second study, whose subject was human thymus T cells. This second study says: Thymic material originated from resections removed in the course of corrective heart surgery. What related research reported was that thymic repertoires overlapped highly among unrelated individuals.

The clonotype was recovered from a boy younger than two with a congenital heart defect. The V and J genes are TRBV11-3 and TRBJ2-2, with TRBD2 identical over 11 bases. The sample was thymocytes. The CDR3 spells CASSRLAGNTGELFF. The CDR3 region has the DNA TGTGCCAGCAGCCGACTAGCGGGAAACACCGGGGAGCTGTTTTTT.